This T cell receptor (beta chain) was profiled in a study of blood T cell repertoires in COVID-19. CDR1 and CDR2 (germline): MNHNY, SVGAGI (reference sequence). The CDR3 has 13 amino acids. Trimming stripped 2 bases from V and 3 bases from J, with 7 bases between. How the authors handled the data: Reference gene primer amplification gave nucleated cell count estimates. Measured with immunoSEQ multiplex PCR; TCRdb has only the in-frame clones, and not every one. V, J and clone size reflect that table, while D and trimming were determined from the DNA. The data hold under 200,000 clones, with around four fifths observed a single time.

The material sequenced was peripheral blood. The chain employs TRBV6-6 and TRBJ1-1; D gene uncertain. The sequence was collected from an elderly woman with COVID-19, enrolled during active disease. CDR3 protein: CASSYLRDTEAFF. In DNA form, the CDR3 reads TGTGCCAGCAGTTACCTACGGGACACTGAAGCTTTCTTT.